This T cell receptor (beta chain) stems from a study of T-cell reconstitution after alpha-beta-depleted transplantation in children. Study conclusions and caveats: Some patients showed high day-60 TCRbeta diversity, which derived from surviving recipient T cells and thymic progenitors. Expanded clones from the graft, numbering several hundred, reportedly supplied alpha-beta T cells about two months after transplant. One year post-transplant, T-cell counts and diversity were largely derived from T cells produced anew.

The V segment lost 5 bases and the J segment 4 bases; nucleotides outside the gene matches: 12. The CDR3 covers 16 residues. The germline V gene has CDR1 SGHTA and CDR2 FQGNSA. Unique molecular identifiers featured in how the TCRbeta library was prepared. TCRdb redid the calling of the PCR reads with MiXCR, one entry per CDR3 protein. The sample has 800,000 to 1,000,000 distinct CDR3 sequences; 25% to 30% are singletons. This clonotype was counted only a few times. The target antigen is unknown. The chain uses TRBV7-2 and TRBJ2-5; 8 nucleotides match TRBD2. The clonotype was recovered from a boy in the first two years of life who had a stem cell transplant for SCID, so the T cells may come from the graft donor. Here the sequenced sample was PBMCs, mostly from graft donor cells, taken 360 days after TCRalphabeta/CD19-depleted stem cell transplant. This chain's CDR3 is CASSDGTSGVGETQYF. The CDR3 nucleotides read TGTGCCAGCAGCGACGGGACTAGTGGGGTCGGAGAGACCCAGTACTTC.